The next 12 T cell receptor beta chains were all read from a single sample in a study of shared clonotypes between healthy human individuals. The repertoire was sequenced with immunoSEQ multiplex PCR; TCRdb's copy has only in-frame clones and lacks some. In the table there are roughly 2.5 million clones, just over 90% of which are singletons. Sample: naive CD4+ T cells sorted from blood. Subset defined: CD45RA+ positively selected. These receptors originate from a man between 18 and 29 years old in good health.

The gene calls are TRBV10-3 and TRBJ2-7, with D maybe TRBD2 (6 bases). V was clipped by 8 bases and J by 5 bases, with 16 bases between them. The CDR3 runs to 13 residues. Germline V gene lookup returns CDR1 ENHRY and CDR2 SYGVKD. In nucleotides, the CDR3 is TGTGCCATCGGCGGGGACCCGCCCCACGAGCAGTACTTC. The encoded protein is CAIGGDPPHEQYF.

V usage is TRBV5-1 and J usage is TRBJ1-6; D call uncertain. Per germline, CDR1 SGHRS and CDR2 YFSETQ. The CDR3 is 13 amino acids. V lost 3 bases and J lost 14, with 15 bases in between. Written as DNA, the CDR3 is TGCGCCAGCAGCTCCCTGACGGCACCGACCCTCCACTTT. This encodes CASSSLTAPTLHF.

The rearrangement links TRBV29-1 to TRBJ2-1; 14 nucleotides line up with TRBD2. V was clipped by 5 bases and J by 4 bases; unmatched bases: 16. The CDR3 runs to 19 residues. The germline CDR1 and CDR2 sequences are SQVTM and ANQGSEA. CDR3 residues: CSVLDRKTSGRAGYNEQFF. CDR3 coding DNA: TGCAGCGTTCTTGACAGAAAGACTAGCGGGAGGGCCGGTTACAATGAGCAGTTCTTC.

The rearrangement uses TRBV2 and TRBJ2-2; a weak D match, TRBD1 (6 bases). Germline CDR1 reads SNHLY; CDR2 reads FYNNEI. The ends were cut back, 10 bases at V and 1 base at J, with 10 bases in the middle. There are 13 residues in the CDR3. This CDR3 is CANKGQNTGELFF. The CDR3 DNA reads TGTGCCAATAAGGGACAGAACACCGGGGAGCTGTTTTTT.

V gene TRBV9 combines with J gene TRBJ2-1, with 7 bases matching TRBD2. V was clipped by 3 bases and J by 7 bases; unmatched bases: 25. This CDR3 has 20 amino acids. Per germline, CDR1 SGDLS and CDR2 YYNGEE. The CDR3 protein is CASSGSTAWGGPSIENEQFF. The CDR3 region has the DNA TGTGCCAGCAGCGGGTCTACGGCTTGGGGAGGGCCCTCGATTGAGAATGAGCAGTTCTTC.

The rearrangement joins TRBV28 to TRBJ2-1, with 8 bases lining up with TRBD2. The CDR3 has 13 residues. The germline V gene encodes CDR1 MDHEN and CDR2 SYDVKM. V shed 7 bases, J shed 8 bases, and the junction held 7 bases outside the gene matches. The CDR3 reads CASNGGAIDEQFF. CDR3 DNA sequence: TGTGCCAGCAACGGGGGGGCTATCGATGAGCAGTTCTTC. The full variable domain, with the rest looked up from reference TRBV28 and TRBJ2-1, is DVKVTQSSRYLVKRTGEKVFLECVQDMDHENMFWYRQDPGLGLRLIYFSYDVKMKEKGDIPEGYSVSREKKERFSLILESASTNQTSMYLCASNGGAIDEQFFGPGTRLTVL.

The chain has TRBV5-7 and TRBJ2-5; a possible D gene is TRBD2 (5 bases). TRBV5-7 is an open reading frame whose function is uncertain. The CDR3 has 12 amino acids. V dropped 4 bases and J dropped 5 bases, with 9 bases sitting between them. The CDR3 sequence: CASSIREETQYF. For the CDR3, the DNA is TGTGCCAGCAGCATTAGGGAGGAGACCCAGTACTTC.

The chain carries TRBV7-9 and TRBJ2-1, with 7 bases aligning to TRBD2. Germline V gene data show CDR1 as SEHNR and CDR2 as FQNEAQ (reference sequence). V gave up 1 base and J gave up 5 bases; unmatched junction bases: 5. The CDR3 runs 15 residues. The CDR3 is CASSLVAGVHNEQFF. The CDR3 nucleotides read TGTGCCAGCAGCTTAGTTGCGGGAGTTCACAATGAGCAGTTCTTC.

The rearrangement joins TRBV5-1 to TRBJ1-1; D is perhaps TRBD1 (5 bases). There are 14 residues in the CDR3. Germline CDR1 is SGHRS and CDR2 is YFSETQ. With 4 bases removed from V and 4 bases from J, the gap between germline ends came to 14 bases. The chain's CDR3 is CASSPSGGGTEAFF. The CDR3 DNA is TGCGCCAGCAGCCCCAGTGGGGGGGGCACTGAAGCTTTCTTT.

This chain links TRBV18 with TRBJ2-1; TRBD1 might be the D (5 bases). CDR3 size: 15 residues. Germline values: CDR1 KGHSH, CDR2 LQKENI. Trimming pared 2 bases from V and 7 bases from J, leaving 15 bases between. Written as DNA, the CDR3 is TGTGCCAGCTCACCAAGGCAGGGCCCCCTGAATGAGCAGTTCTTC. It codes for CASSPRQGPLNEQFF.

The CDR3 coding sequence is TGTGCCAGCAGCTTGCGAGGGTATAGTGAAAAACTGTTTTTT. This encodes CASSLRGYSEKLFF. V and J are TRBV5-6 and TRBJ1-4; D is unclear. The CDR3 sequence is 14 residues long. Trimming left V 1 base short and J 7 bases short, with 11 bases between. The germline gives CDR1 SGHDT, CDR2 YYEEEE.

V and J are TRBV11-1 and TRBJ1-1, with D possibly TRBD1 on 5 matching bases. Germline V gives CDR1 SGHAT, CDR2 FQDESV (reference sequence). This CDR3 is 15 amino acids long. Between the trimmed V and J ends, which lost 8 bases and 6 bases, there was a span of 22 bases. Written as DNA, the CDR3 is TGTGCCAGCCTGGCATACGGGACGGGTCCCGCTGAAGCTTTCTTT. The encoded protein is CASLAYGTGPAEAFF.